This record concerns one T cell receptor (beta chain) sequence. The antigen is undetermined. These data come from a study of T cells expressing NK-cell markers. Study-wide context: Sorted CD3+CD56-NKG2C+, CD3+CD56+NKG2C+ and CD3+CD56+NKG2C- T cells supplied the TCR beta repertoires. Seven HCMV-seropositive donors and one seronegative donor made up the eight sequenced donors. Findings of the study overall: Leadership of the CD3+CD56-NKG2C+ fraction also belonged to these clonotypes in several donors.

A 5'RACE template switching approach incorporating UMIs was used to make TCR beta cDNA. From the 5' RACE reads, TCRdb lists one entry per CDR3 protein and no DNA. The sample data list a few hundred thousand distinct CDR3 sequences. In germline, CDR1 is SGHRS, CDR2 YFSETQ. CDR3 length: 17 residues. The sequenced material came from blood T cells: a sorted CD56 or NKG2C T cell subset, CD4+ or CD8+ T cells, or bulk PBMC T cells (not recorded which). The clonotype comes from a man between 18 and 35 years old in good health. V usage is TRBV5-1 and J usage is TRBJ2-6; TCRdb outputs TRBD2, but without DNA this stays unchecked. The CDR3 sequence: CASSPLAGVSGANVLTF.